This TCR beta chain came from a study of CD4 T cells in relation to SARS-CoV-2 and coronaviruses. As for the study in general: PBMCs were cultured with antigen for approximately nine days before TCR beta sequencing.

Using immunoSEQ multiplex PCR, the repertoire was profiled, and TCRdb retains in-frame clones only, with some absent. The profile shows 21,000 or so clones, 76% of them singletons. Germline trimming cut 7 bases from V and 5 bases from J; bases unmatched to any gene: 17. The CDR3 totals 17 residues. Germline V gene lookup returns CDR1 SNHLY and CDR2 FYNNEI. This clone was detected only a few times. Its target is not known. Study observations and caveats: No crossreactivity against non-spike viral proteins was tested here.

Unexposed donor CD4+ T cells date from 2011-2018, before the COVID-19 pandemic. Isolation of CD4+ T cells took place after approximately 11 days in culture. Specimen: CD4+ T cells from PBMCs, cultured in vitro. This chain joins TRBV2 and TRBJ1-1; 9 bases are a match to TRBD1. The receptor was isolated from a human donor in good health. The CDR3 protein is CASNPGLTGTGRTEAFF. In DNA form, the CDR3 reads TGTGCCAGCAACCCCGGTCTAACCGGGACAGGGAGGACTGAAGCTTTCTTT.